This TCR beta chain appears in the sequencing data of a study of cytomegalovirus exposure and HLA in healthy donors. Overall study context: The approximately 660 first-cohort repertoires shared a platform with the approximately 110 validation repertoires, as reported in a later analysis.

Using immunoSEQ multiplex PCR, the repertoire was profiled, and TCRdb retains in-frame clones only, with some absent. The repertoire has 68,000 or so clones, approximately 88% of them found once; the top ten carry over 1%. Overall study findings and caveats: Researchers catalogued 160 or so TCR beta chains as cytomegalovirus-associated. In vitro testing confirmed a few CMV-associated chains as specific for CMV antigens.

Germline loops: CDR1 MDHEN, CDR2 SYDVKM. The CDR3 consists of 13 residues. V dropped 6 bases and J dropped 2 bases, with 10 bases sitting between them. Of note for this clone: The antigen remains undetermined.

The donors were in the roughly 130-subject validation cohort, distinct from the roughly 700-subject first cohort. The sample was PBMCs. This chain uses TRBV28 with TRBJ1-2; D is possibly TRBD1 (6 bases). The clonotype comes from a woman younger than 35 in good health and CMV-seronegative. The CDR3 is CASSPTGNYGYTF. CDR3 in DNA: TGTGCCAGCAGCCCGACAGGAAACTATGGCTACACCTTC.